This paragraph reports one T cell receptor beta chain. Many counts were recorded for this clonotype. The antigen this receptor binds is unknown. Within one base of it there is no much larger clone, and no base qualities were kept. The TCR beta CDR3 regions were amplified from RNA transcripts. The first round of RT-PCR for the TCR CDR3 was performed with the HTBI primer set and the Qiagen OneStep RT-PCR kit. The libraries were constructed in a second round of multiplex PCR and then size-selected and purified. The libraries were sequenced on an Illumina HiSeq2000 using paired-end 100 bp reads. The source study handled its data this way. SOAPnuke was used to process the raw data, throwing out any read that contained adapters or uncalled bases, had a mean Phred below 15, or lacked an exact constant-primer or identifier match. COPE v1.2.5 was used to merge the high-quality paired reads, and each unique nucleotide sequence was defined as a clonotype. MiTCR v1.1 was used to align the clonotypes against IMGT TRBV, TRBD and TRBJ reference segments. Analysis was restricted to V-J combinations with a frequency above 0.0001, which covered 98% to 99.2% of repertoires. The TCS score was defined as the ratio of F50 (clonal expansion) to E x V (chaos), calculated using BLOSUM62-based TCRdist between CDR3 peptides within each V-J. Welch's t-statistics and random forest reduced several hundred V-J features to roughly 13, which were used in a naive Bayes classifier (R e1071). The public sequencing data were trimmed at Q25 with fastp and processed into clonotypes with MiXCR by TCRdb, which kept only in-frame beta chains. All rows with the same CDR3 protein become a single entry with the most common DNA and genes. The V and J calls come from TCRdb's annotation, not from the publication. This sample has approximately 360,000 distinct CDR3 sequences in its table, and around 25% of those were observed once. The ten largest clones represent more than 60% of the sample.

Stable Graves' hyperthyroidism was defined as the absence of progression to ophthalmopathy over 18 months of follow-up. Hyperthyroidism patients were aged 18 to 65 years and newly diagnosed, with disease duration of less than 2 months. Exclusion was applied to patients with uncontrolled infections, other autoimmune diseases, pregnancy or lactation. Diagnoses were based on clinical symptoms, serum thyroxine and TRAb, thyroid ultrasound and orbital computed tomography. Ficoll-Paque density gradient centrifugation was used to isolate PBMCs from 10 ml of fresh peripheral blood. Total RNA was extracted using Trizol reagent, and RNA quality was assessed on an Agilent 2100 Bioanalyzer. This sample stems from a study of T cells in Graves' hyperthyroidism and ophthalmopathy (dated by TCRdb to between 2019 and 2020). At the level of the whole study: Peripheral blood was sampled at the time of initial diagnosis, prior to any treatment. A discovery cohort of about 95 patients, roughly 40 with Graves' ophthalmopathy and 57 with stable Graves' hyperthyroidism, was used to find distinguishing TCR V-J signatures. Whether ophthalmopathy could be predicted prospectively was tested in an independent validation cohort made up of approximately 19 hyperthyroidism patients plus 17 patients who later progressed to ophthalmopathy. The 75 to 100 discovery patients were divided at random into training and test sets in a 7:3 ratio. In addition, the study compared T-cell repertoires in thyroid tissue and in blood from a handful of Graves' hyperthyroidism patients. Following sampling, methimazole starting at 30 mg daily was given to hyperthyroidism patients, and high-dose intravenous methylprednisolone was given to ophthalmopathy patients. The paper describes TCR Vbeta CDR3 sequencing of around 140 peripheral blood samples, made up of approximately 40 ophthalmopathy patients, around 73 hyperthyroidism patients and 17 progressor patients. Findings and caveats that apply to the study as a whole: In validation, the model predicted progression to ophthalmopathy with just under 71% sensitivity and 72.22% specificity, a median of about 6 months before onset. Blood samples also contained most of the expanded thyroid clonotypes (frequency above 0.001), which suggests that blood repertoires may reflect thyroid immune responses. No statistical method was used to fix the sample size in advance, and group allocation was not hidden from the investigators. In cross-validation, a model built on a 13 V-J signature told ophthalmopathy apart from stable hyperthyroidism with approximately 90% sensitivity and 81% to 82% specificity, and in testing the same model reached 80%/75%.

CDR1 and CDR2 are read off the germline V gene (reference sequence) as LGHDT and YNNKEL. V was cut back by 0 bases and J by 7 bases, leaving a gap of 16 bases between them. The CDR3 starts with the cysteine, ends with the phenylalanine, and has 15 residues. The DNA shown is the 45-base CDR3, in frame from base 1. The source material was blood. The TCR comes from a man aged 50-59 years with Graves' hyperthyroidism. This sequence uses TRBV3-1 and TRBJ2-7, with the D segment identity uncertain. The CDR3 amino acid sequence is: CASSQDATASREQYF. In nucleotides, the sequence is TGTGCCAGCAGCCAAGATGCCACGGCTTCTAGGGAGCAGTACTTC.